Listed below are T cell receptor beta chains from one sample, sequenced in a study of cytomegalovirus exposure and HLA in healthy donors. Sequencing used immunoSEQ multiplex PCR; TCRdb keeps in-frame clones, though not all of them. The data contain some 160,000 clones, more than 75% of them singletons. The material sequenced was PBMCs. The receptors stem from a man between 18 and 35 years old in good health and CMV-seronegative. The CDR3 runs from the conserved cysteine through the conserved F or W.

v_call,cdr3_aa
TRBV4-2,CASSQESLPREQFF
TRBV10-1,CASSDRQTQSYEQYF
TRBV7-9,CASFVTGKSSYEQYF
TRBV18,CASSRGRGITGELFF
TRBV5-4,CASSFEGTGDSPLHF
TRBV27,CASSLGGATEAFF
TRBV19,CASSIPFGTAGYEQYF
TRBV18,CASSPTRGPLDTQYF
TRBV27,CASTMGQGANSPLHF
TRBV27,CASSLLTGTGGPYEQYF
TRBV2,CASSGWGGDNEQFF
TRBV2,CASSEYIAGGTQYF
TRBV6-5,CASSRLAGGADEQFF
TRBV11-3,CASSGAPSGANVLTF
TRBV6-6,CASSTGTSSYEQYF
TRBV4-1,CASSQSSSEYEQYF
TRBV10-1,CARGLTYNEQFF
TRBV5-1,CASSTRTGGLEQYF
TRBV4-1,CASSQDPKDTQYF
TRBV28,CASSLYRGGGDQYF
TRBV6-1,CASSRDSLAGYTF
TRBV6-1,CASSEATGGSFYGYTF
TRBV28,CASKGVQNTEAFF
TRBV28,CASSLGGGDYGYTF
TRBV10-3,CAIAQGSTGNTIYF
TRBV2,CASGQDRTYTGELFF
TRBV7-9,CASSASGIGNEQFF
TRBV6-5,CASRQLFLSGDHAFF
TRBV25-1,CASSEGQSYTEAFF
TRBV19,CASTVHAGSGYTF
TRBV7-9,CASSLETGGEAPLHF
TRBV4-1,CASSQDIRPGSQHF
TRBV7-9,CASSSGQVVDGANVLTF
TRBV5-5,CASSGQWNTEAFF
TRBV25-1,CASSDPGGRGSGANVLTF
TRBV7-6,CASSFTRGGGTDTQYF
TRBV6-6,CASSYRTGFNEKLFF
TRBV19,CASMPGQGLSNTEAFF
TRBV19,CASSKARGTDTQYF
TRBV5-1,CASSQRQGALDEQYF
TRBV6-5,CASSYGQGGGYTF
TRBV10-1,CATRPAGGYNEQFF
TRBV5-1,CASSPGTVNEQFF
TRBV2,CASSGPRTGGQETQYF
TRBV27,CASSFSYKETQYF
TRBV10-1,CASREPRTGTHPLDYGYTF
TRBV27,CASSSTGSRYEQYF
TRBV18,CASSPPLQGRRNEQFF
TRBV2,CASSEQEGLTEAFF
TRBV7-9,CASSLNSGTPNSPLHF
TRBV6-1,CASSESPGQARGYTF
TRBV5-4,CASSITGGGNQPQHF
TRBV29-1,CSASLDRGGEQFF
TRBV5-4,CASSHPPGQGTVNEQFF